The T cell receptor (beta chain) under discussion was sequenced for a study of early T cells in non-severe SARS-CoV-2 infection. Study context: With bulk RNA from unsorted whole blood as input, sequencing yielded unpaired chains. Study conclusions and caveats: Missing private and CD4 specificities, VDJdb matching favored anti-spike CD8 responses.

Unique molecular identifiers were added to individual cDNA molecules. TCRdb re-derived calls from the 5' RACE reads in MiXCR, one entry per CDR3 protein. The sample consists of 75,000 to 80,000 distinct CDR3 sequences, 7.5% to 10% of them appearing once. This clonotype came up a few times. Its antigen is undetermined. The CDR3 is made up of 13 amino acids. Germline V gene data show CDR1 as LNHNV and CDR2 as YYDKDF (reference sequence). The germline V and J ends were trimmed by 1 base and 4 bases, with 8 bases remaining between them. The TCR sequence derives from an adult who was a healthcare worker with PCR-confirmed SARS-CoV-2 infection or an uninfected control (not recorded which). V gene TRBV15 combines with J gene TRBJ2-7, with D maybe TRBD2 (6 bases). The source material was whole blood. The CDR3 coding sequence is TGTGCCACCAGCAGAGGGGGGGAGTACGAGCAGTACTTC. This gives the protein CATSRGGEYEQYF. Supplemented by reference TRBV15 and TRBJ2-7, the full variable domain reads DAMVIQNPRYQVTQFGKPVTLSCSQTLNHNVMYWYQQKSSQAPKLLFHYYDKDFNNEADTPDNFQSRRPNTSFCFLDIRSPGLGDTAMYLCATSRGGEYEQYFGPGTRLTVT.